This T cell receptor beta chain appears in the sequencing data of a study of PD-1 and CTLA-4 blockade in melanoma. Assay used: immunoSEQ multiplex PCR; TCRdb lists only in-frame clones, some missing. The sample lists 25,000 to 30,000 clones; 85% to 90% were seen once. J was trimmed by 0 bases and V by 6 bases; bases with no gene match: 11. This CDR3 has 16 residues. Germline values: CDR1 MDHEN, CDR2 SYDVKM. The V gene is TRBV28, the J gene TRBJ2-7, with 7 bases aligning to TRBD1. The sequences come from CD8+ T cells from peripheral blood, collected before anti-PD-1 treatment. This TCR was sampled from a human donor with melanoma. Here the CDR3 reads CASSPPGTAYSYEQYF. The CDR3 nucleotides are TGTGCCAGCAGCCCCCCCGGGACAGCCTACTCCTACGAGCAGTACTTC.